The 17 T cell receptor beta chains presented below share a single source sample, sequenced in a study of T-cell reconstitution after alpha-beta-depleted transplantation in children. During its preparation, the TCRbeta library received unique molecular identifiers. TCRdb used MiXCR to reprocess the PCR reads, holding one entry per CDR3 protein. The table lists about 500,000 distinct CDR3 sequences, less than 35% of them singletons, with more than 2% in the top ten. Sequencing was performed on PBMCs from the stem cell graft donor, taken from the stem cell graft. These receptor sequences come from a human donor who donated a stem cell graft to a child with aplastic anemia.

This clonotype was detected a few times. The chain recombines TRBV7-8 with TRBJ2-2; weak D call: TRBD2 (5 bases). Trimming took off 0 bases at V and 6 bases at J, with 8 bases between the two ends. The CDR3 loop spans 14 amino acids. Per germline, CDR1 SGHVS and CDR2 FQNEAQ. The CDR3 reads CASSLAGGAGELFF. The CDR3 coding sequence is TGTGCCAGCAGCTTAGCCGGAGGCGCCGGGGAGCTGTTTTTT.

CDR3 sequence: CASSDGLGGMETQYF. CDR3 nucleotide sequence: TGCGCCAGCAGCGACGGTCTCGGGGGGATGGAGACCCAGTACTTC. This chain links TRBV5-1 with TRBJ2-5, with TRBD2 matching 7 bases. This CDR3 contains 15 residues. V shed 4 bases and J 5 bases; nucleotides not matched to a gene: 11. CDR1 and CDR2 from the germline V gene are SGHRS and YFSETQ.

Note on this clonotype: A read error is possible here, since a much larger clone lies one base away. The chain recombines TRBV10-3 with TRBJ2-6, with a tentative D call TRBD1 (5 bases). The CDR3 contains 16 residues. CDR1 and CDR2 (germline): ENHRY, SYGVKD. CDR3 protein: CAISGGANSGANGLTF. The CDR3 DNA sequence: TGTGCCATCAGTGGGGGCGCGAACTCTGGGGCCAACGGCCTGACTTTC.

This chain uses TRBV29-1 with TRBJ2-6; D ambiguous. CDR3 length equals 16 residues. Trimming took off 6 bases at V and 0 bases at J, with 15 bases between the two ends. The germline gives CDR1 SQVTM, CDR2 ANQGSEA. CDR3 in amino acids: CSVVHLGPSGANVLTF. The CDR3 region has the DNA TGCAGCGTCGTCCACTTGGGTCCCTCTGGGGCCAACGTCCTGACTTTC.

In nucleotides, the CDR3 is TGTGCCAGCAGCTCGGAGCGGGAGAGGCGAGAGACCCAGTACTTC. This translates into CASSSERERRETQYF. The gene calls are TRBV7-9 and TRBJ2-5; 8 bases map to TRBD2. Germline V lookup: CDR1 SEHNR, CDR2 FQNEAQ (reference sequence). This CDR3 spans 15 amino acids. J gave up 4 bases and V 4 bases, and 8 bases lay outside the gene matches.

The chain has TRBV15 and TRBJ2-7; 7 positions match TRBD2. CDR3 length equals 16 residues. With V trimmed by 3 bases and J by 2 bases, 10 bases remained unmatched. Per the germline V gene, CDR1 is LNHNV and CDR2 is YYDKDF (reference sequence). The CDR3 coding sequence is TGTGCCACCAGCAGGACCAAAGCGGGATTGACCTACGAGCAGTACTTC. It specifies CATSRTKAGLTYEQYF.

The chain uses TRBV16 and TRBJ1-1; 8 bases are shared with TRBD1. The CDR3 spans 16 residues. Per the germline V gene, CDR1 is KGHSY and CDR2 is FQNENV. Trimming removed 4 bases from V and 3 bases from J; junction bases left unmatched: 10. The CDR3, as DNA: TGTGCCAGCAGCCCGAGACAGGGGTTCGGGTACACTGAAGCTTTCTTT. This encodes CASSPRQGFGYTEAFF.

In its sample, this clonotype was seen a few times. The chain is built from TRBV6-1 and TRBJ2-1, with D hard to call. Germline CDR1 reads MNHNS; CDR2 reads SASEGT. The CDR3 length is 15 residues. Trimming took 5 bases from V and 4 from J, leaving 15 bases between them. CDR3 amino acids: CASSPGPSEYNEQFF. For the CDR3, the DNA is TGTGCCAGCAGTCCCGGTCCTTCTGAATACAATGAGCAGTTCTTC.

This clonotype occurred a few times. The J gene is TRBJ1-2, the V gene TRBV7-2, with D possibly matching TRBD1 (5 bases). The CDR3 sequence is 14 residues long. V was clipped by 1 base and J by 4 bases, with 10 bases between them. Germline loops: CDR1 SGHTA, CDR2 FQGNSA. CDR3 amino acids: CASSLERDFYGYTF. The CDR3 nucleotides read TGTGCCAGCAGCTTAGAACGGGACTTCTATGGCTACACCTTC.

The CDR3: CSAAGLAESEQYF. The DNA for the CDR3 is TGCAGCGCAGCGGGACTAGCGGAAAGCGAGCAGTACTTC. The chain joins TRBV29-1 to TRBJ2-7, with 11 positions matching TRBD2. The trim removed 7 bases at V and 6 bases at J, leaving 8 bases unmatched. This CDR3 comprises 13 residues. CDR1 and CDR2 from the germline V gene are SQVTM and ANQGSEA.

This clonotype was detected once. The chain carries TRBV12-3 or TRBV12-4 and TRBJ1-1; D uncertain. V was trimmed by 6 bases and J by 6 bases, leaving 14 bases between them. This CDR3 comprises 13 residues. The CDR3 region is CASSPYGPAEAFF. The DNA for the CDR3 is TGTGCCAGCAGCCCCTACGGTCCCGCTGAAGCTTTCTTT.

The V and J genes are TRBV20-1 and TRBJ1-4; possible D gene TRBD1, 6 bases. Per germline, CDR1 DFQATT and CDR2 SNEGSKA (reference sequence). The CDR3 has 14 amino acids. V was shortened by 4 bases and J by 7 bases, with 16 bases between the two germline ends. Written as DNA, the CDR3 is TGCAGTGCTATATTGGGGGGCGTGGGTGAAAAACTGTTTTTT. The encoded protein is CSAILGGVGEKLFF.

V gene TRBV5-1 combines with J gene TRBJ2-2; maybe TRBD1 (6 bases). With 4 bases removed from V and 1 base from J, the gap between germline ends came to 11 bases. The germline V gene has CDR1 SGHRS and CDR2 YFSETQ. This CDR3 has 15 amino acids. The CDR3 DNA reads as TGCGCCAGCAGCATCATGACAGGGAACACCGGGGAGCTGTTTTTT. It is translated as CASSIMTGNTGELFF.

This clonotype came up a few times. Here the CDR3 reads CASSLGQVYNQPQHF. In nucleotides, the CDR3 is TGTGCCAGCAGCTTAGGACAGGTTTACAATCAGCCCCAGCATTTT. The chain joins TRBV7-2 to TRBJ1-5; perhaps TRBD1 as D (6 bases). This CDR3 spans 15 amino acids. The germline V gene encodes CDR1 SGHTA and CDR2 FQGNSA. The V and J ends lost 1 base and 3 bases respectively, with 10 bases between them.

The chain joins TRBV14 to TRBJ2-1; 8 bases agree with TRBD2. CDR1 and CDR2 (germline): SGHDN, FVKESK. Trimming cost V 7 bases and J 7 bases; bases outside gene matches: 15. This CDR3 comprises 16 residues. CDR3: CASTLGTRRAMNEQFF. Written as DNA, the CDR3 is TGTGCCAGCACCCTAGGGACTAGGCGGGCGATGAATGAGCAGTTCTTC.

V is TRBV7-2 and J is TRBJ2-1; the D is unclear. The CDR3 contains 12 residues. Looked up from germline, CDR1 is SGHTA and CDR2 is FQGNSA. The ends were cut back, 2 bases at V and 9 bases at J, with 8 bases in the middle. As DNA, the CDR3 is TGTGCCAGCAGCTTAACCCTGGGTGAGCAGTTCTTC. It translates to CASSLTLGEQFF.

This chain uses TRBV4-2 with TRBJ2-5; D tentatively reads TRBD1 or TRBD2 (6 bases each). This CDR3 has 14 amino acids. V lost 2 bases to trimming and J lost 1 base, with 8 bases between them. In germline, CDR1 is LGHNA, CDR2 YNFKEQ. The CDR3 loop reads CASSQRGPQETQYF. Here the CDR3 DNA reads TGTGCCAGCAGCCAACGGGGGCCCCAAGAGACCCAGTACTTC.